These T cell receptor beta chains were read from a single sample in a study of T cell repertoires in cytomegalovirus infection. MiXCR, run by TCRdb on the reads, gives a single entry per CDR3 protein. The sample carries 600,000 to 800,000 distinct CDR3 sequences, roughly a quarter recorded once. Specimen: CD8+ T cells from PBMCs. All receptors derive from a human donor in good health (CMV status not recorded). Some clones in this sample may be carry-over from other donors' samples. Each CDR3 is given with its conserved first and last residue. A D gene is named only where the DNA matches it firmly. A row's size may be missing; if present it is once, few, many or a size class.

TRBJ1-5 | TRBV20-1 | many | . | CSGLGQEVGQPQHF | TGCAGTGGCTTGGGGCAGGAGGTCGGTCAGCCCCAGCATTTT
TRBJ2-4 | TRBV29-1 | many | . | CSSGESLSIQYF | TGCAGCTCCGGGGAGTCCCTCAGCATTCAGTACTTC
TRBJ2-1 | TRBV6-2/TRBV6-3 | many | . | CASSYGILTWDNEQFF | TGTGCCAGCAGTTACGGGATCCTCACGTGGGACAATGAGCAGTTCTTC
TRBJ2-1 | TRBV6-2/TRBV6-3 | many | . | CATRQNEQFF | TGTGCCACCAGGCAGAATGAGCAGTTCTTC
TRBJ2-5 | TRBV28 | many | TRBD2 | CASGTRMTSGETQYF | TGTGCCAGCGGGACTCGGATGACTAGCGGAGAGACCCAGTACTTC
TRBJ2-1 | TRBV7-9 | many | . | CASSPGRYNEQFF | TGTGCCAGCAGCCCCGGACGGTACAATGAGCAGTTCTTC
TRBJ2-2 | TRBV7-8 | . | . | CASSSNGWELFF | TGTGCCAGCAGCTCAAACGGATGGGAGCTGTTTTTT
TRBJ2-1 | TRBV7-7 | . | TRBD2 | CASSSGLAGAPGEQFF | TGTGCTAGCAGCTCGGGACTAGCGGGGGCCCCGGGTGAGCAGTTCTTC
TRBJ2-1 | TRBV7-3 | many | . | CASSSSLGRGDEQFF | TGTGCCAGCAGCTCGTCGTTGGGGAGAGGGGATGAGCAGTTCTTC
TRBJ2-1 | TRBV12-5 | few | . | CASGLVRGARNEQFF | TGTGCTAGTGGTTTGGTTCGGGGGGCGCGCAATGAGCAGTTCTTC
TRBJ1-1 | TRBV6-1 | . | TRBD1 | CASSSVGTAILF | TGTGCCAGCAGTTCCGTGGGGACAGCAATACTCTTT
TRBJ2-1 | TRBV29-1 | . | . | CSLFRGLSNEQFF | TGCAGCCTTTTTAGGGGACTCAGCAATGAGCAGTTCTTC
TRBJ1-1 | TRBV20-1 | . | . | CSAPEAFNTEAFF | TGCAGTGCCCCGGAGGCCTTTAACACTGAAGCTTTCTTT
TRBJ1-1 | TRBV20-1 | few | . | CSAREKRGGTEAFF | TGCAGTGCTAGGGAGAAGCGGGGGGGGACTGAAGCTTTCTTT
TRBJ2-2 | TRBV27 | few | . | CASSLSTYNTGELFF | TGTGCCAGCAGTTTATCGACCTACAACACCGGGGAGCTGTTTTTT
TRBJ1-1 | TRBV6-2/TRBV6-3 | few | . | CASSLLFGNTEAFF | TGTGCCAGCAGCCTACTTTTCGGGAACACTGAAGCTTTCTTT
TRBJ1-1 | TRBV13 | few | . | CASSLGGGLMNTEAFF | TGTGCCAGCAGCTTAGGGGGAGGCCTTATGAACACTGAAGCTTTCTTT
TRBJ2-1 | TRBV7-9 | . | . | CASRTSRSEQFF | TGTGCCAGCAGAACCTCGCGGTCCGAGCAGTTCTTC
TRBJ2-7 | TRBV3-1 | . | . | CASSQDSGFYEQYF | TGTGCCAGCAGCCAAGATTCGGGATTCTACGAGCAGTACTTC
TRBJ2-2 | TRBV28 | many | TRBD2 | CASGGLAENTGELFF | TGTGCCAGCGGGGGACTAGCGGAGAACACCGGGGAGCTGTTTTTT
TRBJ2-2 | TRBV14 | few | . | CASSVLAGELFF | TGTGCCAGCAGCGTTTTGGCCGGGGAGCTGTTTTTT
TRBJ1-1 | TRBV13 | few | . | CASSPGVGSIEAFF | TGTGCCAGCAGCCCAGGGGTGGGGTCCATTGAAGCTTTCTTT
TRBJ2-3 | TRBV7-1 | . | . | CASSSTDDDTQYF | TGTGCCAGCAGCTCGACGGATGACGATACGCAGTATTTT
TRBJ2-3 | TRBV6-5 | . | TRBD1 | CASSYWGTGATDTQYF | TGTGCCAGCAGTTACTGGGGGACAGGGGCCACAGATACGCAGTATTTT
TRBJ2-7 | TRBV4-1 | many | TRBD1 | CASSQDVWDRVSYEQYF | TGCGCCAGCAGCCAAGATGTTTGGGACAGGGTCTCCTACGAGCAGTACTTC
TRBJ2-2 | TRBV7-9 | few | TRBD1 | CASIPAGTGGSGELFF | TGTGCCAGCATCCCGGCGGGGACAGGGGGCTCCGGGGAGCTGTTTTTT
TRBJ2-1 | TRBV28 | many | . | CASRPLEDEQFF | TGTGCCAGCAGGCCCTTAGAAGATGAGCAGTTCTTC
TRBJ2-3 | TRBV13 | . | . | CASSWIYTDTQYF | TGTGCCAGCAGCTGGATCTACACAGATACGCAGTATTTT